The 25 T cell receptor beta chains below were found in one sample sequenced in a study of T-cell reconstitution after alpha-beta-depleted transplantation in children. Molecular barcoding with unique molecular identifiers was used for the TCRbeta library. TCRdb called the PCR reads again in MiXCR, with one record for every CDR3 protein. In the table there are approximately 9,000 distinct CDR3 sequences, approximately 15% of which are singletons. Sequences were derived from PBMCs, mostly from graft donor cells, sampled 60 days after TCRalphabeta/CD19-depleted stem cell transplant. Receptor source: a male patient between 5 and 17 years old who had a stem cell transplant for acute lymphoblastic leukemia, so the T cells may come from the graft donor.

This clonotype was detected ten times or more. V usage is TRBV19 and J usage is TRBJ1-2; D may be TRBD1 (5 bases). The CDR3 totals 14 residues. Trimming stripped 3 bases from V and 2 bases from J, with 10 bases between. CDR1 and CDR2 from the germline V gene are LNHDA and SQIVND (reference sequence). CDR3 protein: CASSMAGPNYGYTF. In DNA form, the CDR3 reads TGTGCCAGTAGTATGGCGGGACCCAACTATGGCTACACCTTC.

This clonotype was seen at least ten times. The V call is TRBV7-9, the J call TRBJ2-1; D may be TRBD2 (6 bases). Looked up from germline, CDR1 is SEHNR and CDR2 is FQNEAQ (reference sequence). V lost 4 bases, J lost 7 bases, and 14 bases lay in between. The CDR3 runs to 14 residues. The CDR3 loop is CASSSAGGKNEQFF. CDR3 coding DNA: TGTGCCAGCAGCTCGGCTGGCGGGAAAAATGAGCAGTTCTTC.

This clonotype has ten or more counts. The CDR3 sequence: CASSLGAMADEQYF. CDR3 in DNA: TGCGCCAGCAGCTTGGGGGCGATGGCGGACGAGCAGTACTTC. The rearrangement joins TRBV5-1 to TRBJ2-7; D is uncertain. Germline assignment: CDR1 SGHRS and CDR2 YFSETQ. The CDR3 length is 14 residues. Trimming took 0 bases from V and 5 from J, leaving 12 bases between them.

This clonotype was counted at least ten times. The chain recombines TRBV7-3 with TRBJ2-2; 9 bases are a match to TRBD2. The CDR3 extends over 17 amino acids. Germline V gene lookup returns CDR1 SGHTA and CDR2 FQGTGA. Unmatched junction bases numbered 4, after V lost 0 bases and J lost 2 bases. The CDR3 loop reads CASSLTLAGFNTGELFF. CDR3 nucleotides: TGTGCCAGCAGCTTAACTCTAGCGGGGTTTAACACCGGGGAGCTGTTTTTT.

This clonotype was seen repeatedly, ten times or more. Written as DNA, the CDR3 is TGTGCCAGCAGCTTGCCGGGGATCTCCTATAATTCACCCCTCCACTTT. This gives the protein CASSLPGISYNSPLHF. The chain combines TRBV5-4 with TRBJ1-6; D ambiguous. Germline V gene sequence: CDR1 SGHNT, CDR2 YYREEE (reference sequence). The CDR3 has 16 residues. Trimming pared 1 base from V and 0 bases from J, leaving 8 bases between.

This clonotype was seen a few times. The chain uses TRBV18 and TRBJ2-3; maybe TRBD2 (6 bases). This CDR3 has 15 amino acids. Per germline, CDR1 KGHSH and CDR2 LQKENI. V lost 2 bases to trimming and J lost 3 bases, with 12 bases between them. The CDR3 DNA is TGTGCCAGCTCACCATCGGAGGGTCAAACAGATACGCAGTATTTT. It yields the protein CASSPSEGQTDTQYF. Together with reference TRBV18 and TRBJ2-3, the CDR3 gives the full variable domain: NAGVMQNPRHLVRRRGQEARLRCSPMKGHSHVYWYRQLPEEGLKFMVYLQKENIIDESGMPKERFSAEFPKEGPSILRIQQVVRGDSAAYFCASSPSEGQTDTQYFGPGTRLTVL.

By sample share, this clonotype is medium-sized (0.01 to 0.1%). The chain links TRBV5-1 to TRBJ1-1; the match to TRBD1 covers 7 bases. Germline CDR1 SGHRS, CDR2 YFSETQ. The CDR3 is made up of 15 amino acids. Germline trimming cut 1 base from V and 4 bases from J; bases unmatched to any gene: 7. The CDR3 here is CASSLYSGGSTEAFF. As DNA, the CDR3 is TGCGCCAGCAGCTTGTATTCAGGGGGGAGCACTGAAGCTTTCTTT. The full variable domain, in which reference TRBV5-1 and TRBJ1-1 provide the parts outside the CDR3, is KAGVTQTPRYLIKTRGQQVTLSCSPISGHRSVSWYQQTPGQGLQFLFEYFSETQRNKGNFPGRFSGRQFSNSRSEMNVSTLELGDSALYLCASSLYSGGSTEAFFGQGTRLTVV.

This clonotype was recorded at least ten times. Here the CDR3 reads CASSSDAGEQYF. The CDR3 coding sequence is TGTGCCAGCAGCAGCGACGCGGGGGAGCAGTACTTC. This sequence joins TRBV11-2 and TRBJ2-7; a possible D gene is TRBD2 (6 bases). V was clipped by 5 bases and J by 7 bases, with 12 bases between them. CDR1 and CDR2 (germline): SGHAT, FQNNGV. CDR3 length: 12 residues.

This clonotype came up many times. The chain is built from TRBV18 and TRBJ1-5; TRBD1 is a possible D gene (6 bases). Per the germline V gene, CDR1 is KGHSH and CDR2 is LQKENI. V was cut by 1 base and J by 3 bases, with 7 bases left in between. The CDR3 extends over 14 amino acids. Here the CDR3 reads CASSPQGVNQPQHF. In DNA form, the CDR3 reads TGTGCCAGCTCACCACAGGGGGTCAATCAGCCCCAGCATTTT.

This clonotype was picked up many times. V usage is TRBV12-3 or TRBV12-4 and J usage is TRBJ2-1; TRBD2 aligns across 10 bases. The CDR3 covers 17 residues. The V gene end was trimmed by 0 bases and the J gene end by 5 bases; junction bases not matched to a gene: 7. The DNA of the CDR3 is TGTGCCAGCAGTTTAGCCCCGACGAGCGGGAGGGACAATGAGCAGTTCTTC. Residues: CASSLAPTSGRDNEQFF.

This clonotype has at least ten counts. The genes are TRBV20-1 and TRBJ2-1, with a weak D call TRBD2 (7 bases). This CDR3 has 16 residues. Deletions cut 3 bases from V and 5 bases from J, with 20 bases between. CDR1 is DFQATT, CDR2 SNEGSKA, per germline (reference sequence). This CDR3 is CSARNPFGEGDNEQFF. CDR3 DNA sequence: TGCAGTGCTAGGAACCCCTTCGGGGAGGGGGACAATGAGCAGTTCTTC.

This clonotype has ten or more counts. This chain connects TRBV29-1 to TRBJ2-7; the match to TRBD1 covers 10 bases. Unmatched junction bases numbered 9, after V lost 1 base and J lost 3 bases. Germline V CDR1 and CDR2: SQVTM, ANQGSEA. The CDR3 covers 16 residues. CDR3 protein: CSVEGLRDRGIYEQYF. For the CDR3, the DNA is TGCAGCGTTGAAGGCCTCCGGGACAGGGGCATCTACGAGCAGTACTTC.

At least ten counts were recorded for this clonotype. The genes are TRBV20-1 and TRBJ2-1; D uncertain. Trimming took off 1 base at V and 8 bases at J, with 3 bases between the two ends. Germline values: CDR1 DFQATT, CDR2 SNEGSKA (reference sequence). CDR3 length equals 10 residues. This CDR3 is CSARGDEQFF. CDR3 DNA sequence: TGCAGTGCTAGAGGGGATGAGCAGTTCTTC.

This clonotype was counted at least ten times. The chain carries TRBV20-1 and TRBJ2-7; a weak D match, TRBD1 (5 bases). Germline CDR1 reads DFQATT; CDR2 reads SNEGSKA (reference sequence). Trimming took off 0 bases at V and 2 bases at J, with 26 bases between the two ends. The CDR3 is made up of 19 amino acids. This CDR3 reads CSARDLSGQASPLAYEQYF. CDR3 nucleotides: TGCAGTGCTAGAGATCTGTCAGGGCAGGCATCCCCTCTCGCCTACGAGCAGTACTTC.

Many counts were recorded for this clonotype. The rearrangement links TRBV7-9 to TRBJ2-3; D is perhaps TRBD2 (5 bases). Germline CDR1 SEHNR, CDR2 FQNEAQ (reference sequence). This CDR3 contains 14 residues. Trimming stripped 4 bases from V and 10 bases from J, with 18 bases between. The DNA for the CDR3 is TGTGCCAGCAGCTCGGCGTTAGGACTCCGGGCGCAGTATTTT. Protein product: CASSSALGLRAQYF.

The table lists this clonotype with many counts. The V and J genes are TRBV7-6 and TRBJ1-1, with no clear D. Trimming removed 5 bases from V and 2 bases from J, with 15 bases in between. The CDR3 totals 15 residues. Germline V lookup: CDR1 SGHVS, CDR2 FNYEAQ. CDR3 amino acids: CASSVGTGFNTEAFF. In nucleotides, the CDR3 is TGTGCCAGCAGCGTAGGTACGGGGTTCAACACTGAAGCTTTCTTT. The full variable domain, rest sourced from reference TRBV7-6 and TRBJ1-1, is GAGVSQSPRYKVTKRGQDVALRCDPISGHVSLYWYRQALGQGPEFLTYFNYEAQQDKSGLPNDRFSAERPEGSISTLTIQRTEQRDSAMYRCASSVGTGFNTEAFFGQGTRLTVV.

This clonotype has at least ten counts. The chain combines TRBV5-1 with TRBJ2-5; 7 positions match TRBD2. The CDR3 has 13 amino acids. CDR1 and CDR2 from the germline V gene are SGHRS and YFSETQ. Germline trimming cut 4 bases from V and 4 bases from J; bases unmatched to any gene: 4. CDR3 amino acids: CASSRDYRETQYF. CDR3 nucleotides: TGCGCCAGCAGCCGGGACTACCGAGAGACCCAGTACTTC.

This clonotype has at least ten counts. CDR3 loop: CASSLASSGSFNEQFF. CDR3 in DNA: TGCGCCAGCAGCTTGGCGTCTAGCGGGAGTTTTAATGAGCAGTTCTTC. The chain joins TRBV5-1 to TRBJ2-1, with 10 bases matching TRBD2. Looked up from germline, CDR1 is SGHRS and CDR2 is YFSETQ. Trimming cost V 0 bases and J 7 bases; bases outside gene matches: 7. CDR3 length equals 16 residues.

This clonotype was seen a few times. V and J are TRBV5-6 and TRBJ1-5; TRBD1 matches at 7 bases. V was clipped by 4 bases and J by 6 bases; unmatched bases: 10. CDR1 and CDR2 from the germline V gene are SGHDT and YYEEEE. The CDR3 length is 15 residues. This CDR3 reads CASSIKQGSSQPQHF. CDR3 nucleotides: TGTGCCAGCAGCATAAAACAGGGGAGTAGTCAGCCCCAGCATTTT.

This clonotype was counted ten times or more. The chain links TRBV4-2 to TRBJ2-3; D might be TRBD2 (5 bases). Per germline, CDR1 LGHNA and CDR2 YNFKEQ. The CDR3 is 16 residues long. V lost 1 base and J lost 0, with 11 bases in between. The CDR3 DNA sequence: TGTGCCAGCAGCCAAGCAGAGGGCTCGAGCACAGATACGCAGTATTTT. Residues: CASSQAEGSSTDTQYF.

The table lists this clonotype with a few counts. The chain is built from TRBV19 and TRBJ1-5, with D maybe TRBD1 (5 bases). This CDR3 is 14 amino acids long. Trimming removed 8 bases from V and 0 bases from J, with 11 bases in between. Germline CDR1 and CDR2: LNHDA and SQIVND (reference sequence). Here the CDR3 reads CASGQRNSNQPQHF. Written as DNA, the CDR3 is TGTGCCAGTGGACAAAGGAATAGCAATCAGCCCCAGCATTTT.

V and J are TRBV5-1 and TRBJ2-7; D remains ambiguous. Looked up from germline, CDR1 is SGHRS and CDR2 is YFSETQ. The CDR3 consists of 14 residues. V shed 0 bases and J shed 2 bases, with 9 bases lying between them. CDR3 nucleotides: TGCGCCAGCAGCTTGGCCACGGGCCCCTACGAGCAGTACTTC. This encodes CASSLATGPYEQYF.

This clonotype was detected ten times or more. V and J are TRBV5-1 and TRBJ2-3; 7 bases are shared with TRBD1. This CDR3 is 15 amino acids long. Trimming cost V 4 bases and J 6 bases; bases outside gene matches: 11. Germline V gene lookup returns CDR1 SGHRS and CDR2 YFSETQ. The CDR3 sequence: CASSEGQHVGDTQYF. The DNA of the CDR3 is TGCGCCAGCAGCGAGGGACAGCACGTAGGGGATACGCAGTATTTT.

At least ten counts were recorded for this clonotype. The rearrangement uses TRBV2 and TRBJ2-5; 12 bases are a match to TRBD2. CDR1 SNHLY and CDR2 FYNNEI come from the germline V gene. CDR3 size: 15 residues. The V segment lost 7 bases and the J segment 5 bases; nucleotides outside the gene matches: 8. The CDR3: CASKGLAGRGETQYF. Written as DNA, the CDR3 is TGTGCCAGCAAAGGACTAGCGGGACGTGGCGAGACCCAGTACTTC. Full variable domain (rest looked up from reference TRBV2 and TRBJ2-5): EPEVTQTPSHQVTQMGQEVILRCVPISNHLYFYWYRQILGQKVEFLVSFYNNEISEKSEIFDDQFSVERPDGSNFTLKIRSTKLEDSAMYFCASKGLAGRGETQYFGPGTRLLVL.

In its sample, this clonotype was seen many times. CDR3 bases: TGTGCCAGCAGTGGAGGGGGTCTCCAAGCTTTCTTT. Protein: CASSGGGLQAFF. V and J are TRBV2 and TRBJ1-1, with D perhaps TRBD1 (6 bases). The CDR3 extends over 12 amino acids. Between the trimmed V and J ends, which lost 4 bases and 9 bases, there was a span of 12 bases. The germline CDR1 and CDR2 sequences are SNHLY and FYNNEI.